This T cell receptor (beta chain) emerged from a study of T cell repertoires in cytomegalovirus infection (dated by TCRdb to 2018 to 2020). With respect to the entire study: Alongside well-studied HLA-B-restricted epitopes, the peptide stimulations were aimed at recently identified HLA-C-restricted CMV epitopes, whose presentation resists viral immunomodulation. The HLA type of each donor mattered for the analysis, because public TCR beta signatures pointed to carriage of CMV infection along with the matching HLA type. Overall study outcomes, separate from this receptor: Cumulative frequency of public TCR beta family members discriminated carriers of CMV infection plus the relevant HLA type in this cohort and an independent approximately 350-donor cohort. The ex vivo response was dominated by HLA-C-restricted CMV-specific TCR beta clonotypes, and the single most frequent clonotype in two of eight donors was supplied by these HLA-C-restricted clonotypes.

Sequencing used an Illumina HiSeq 1500. TCRdb cleaned the public reads at Q25 with fastp, built clones with MiXCR and kept in-frame beta chains. Each record represents a unique CDR3 protein, reported with the most common genes and DNA among its rows. The sample yields approximately 1,000,000 distinct CDR3 sequences; less than 35% were counted once. The biggest ten clones account for over 11% of the sample. The treatment or condition label on this specimen signifies: in vitro stimulation with specific CMV peptide epitopes to enrich CMV-specific T cells. In its sample, this clonotype was seen a few times. The antigen it binds to is not known. Qualities for individual bases were not recorded, and no much larger clone is one base off. The sequencing here drew on cultured CD8+ T cells from PBMCs, taken from culture after CMV antigen stimulation. The receptor's source is a human donor in good health (CMV status not recorded). Some clones in this sample may be carry-over from other donors' samples.

The CDR3 region: CASSSGGNLYNEQFF. At the DNA level, the sequence is TGTGCCAGCAGTTCAGGGGGGAATCTTTACAATGAGCAGTTCTTC. The sequence links TRBV12-3 or TRBV12-4 to TRBJ2-1; TRBD1 could be the D gene, as 7 bases match. Trimming costs V 4 bases and J 4 bases, and their ends lie 14 bases apart. The CDR3 sequence holds 15 residues, the cysteine and phenylalanine included. The read is trimmed to its CDR3 DNA, 45 bases read in frame from base 1.